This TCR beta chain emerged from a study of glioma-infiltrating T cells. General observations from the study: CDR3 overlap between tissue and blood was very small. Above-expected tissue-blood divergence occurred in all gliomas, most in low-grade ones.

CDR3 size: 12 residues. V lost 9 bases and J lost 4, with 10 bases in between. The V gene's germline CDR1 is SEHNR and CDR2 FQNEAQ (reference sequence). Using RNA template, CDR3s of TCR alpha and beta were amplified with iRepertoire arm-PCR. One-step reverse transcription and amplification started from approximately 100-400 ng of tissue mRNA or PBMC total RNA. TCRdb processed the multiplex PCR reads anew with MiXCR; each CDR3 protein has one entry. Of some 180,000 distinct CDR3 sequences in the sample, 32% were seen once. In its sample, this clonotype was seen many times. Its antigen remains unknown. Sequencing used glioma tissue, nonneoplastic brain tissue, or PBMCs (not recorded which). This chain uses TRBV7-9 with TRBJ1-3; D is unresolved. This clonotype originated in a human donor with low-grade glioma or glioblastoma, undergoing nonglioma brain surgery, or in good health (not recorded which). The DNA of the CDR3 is TGTGCCAGTCATCGCCGGGGAAACACCATATATTTT. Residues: CASHRRGNTIYF.